A single sample gave rise to the 29 T cell receptor beta chains below, sequenced in a study of identical twins. One entry per CDR3 protein results from TCRdb running MiXCR on the 5' RACE reads. The table shows over 550,000 distinct CDR3 sequences, with 7.1% occurring only once. These data were also filed under a second study, of yellow fever vaccine responses in identical twins.

Sequencing input: PBMCs. The receptors shown here come from a young woman in good health.

This clonotype was detected many times. This rearrangement joins TRBV5-6 to TRBJ1-2; D not resolved. The CDR3 length is 16 residues. The V gene's germline CDR1 is SGHDT and CDR2 YYEEEE. The ends were cut back, 0 bases at V and 7 bases at J, with 19 bases in the middle. CDR3: CASSLEVGGPRGGYTF. DNA of the CDR3: TGTGCCAGCAGCTTGGAAGTCGGCGGGCCCCGGGGTGGCTACACCTTC.

CDR3 sequence reads: CASSLFSLSSYNEQFF. Here the CDR3 DNA reads TGCGCCAGCAGCTTGTTCAGCTTGAGCTCCTACAATGAGCAGTTCTTC. This sequence joins TRBV5-1 and TRBJ2-1; D remains unclear. Germline V gene sequence: CDR1 SGHRS, CDR2 YFSETQ. This CDR3 spans 16 amino acids. Trimming stripped 1 base from V and 0 bases from J, with 11 bases between.

This clonotype was found a few times. As DNA, the CDR3 is TGTGCCAGCAGTTTAAGAAGCGGGAGTTTCCACGAGCAGTACTTC. Translated, it gives CASSLRSGSFHEQYF. The chain combines TRBV28 with TRBJ2-7; 8 bases map to TRBD2. Germline values: CDR1 MDHEN, CDR2 SYDVKM. This CDR3 is 15 amino acids long. V lost 2 bases, J lost 5 bases, and 8 bases stayed unmatched.

This chain connects TRBV7-9 to TRBJ2-1, with 14 nucleotides matching TRBD2. CDR3 length equals 16 residues. Germline V gene data show CDR1 as SEHNR and CDR2 as FQNEAQ (reference sequence). V lost 5 bases to trimming and J lost 6 bases; unmatched junction nucleotides: 6. The CDR3 here is CASSGAGTSGSNEQFF. For the CDR3, the DNA is TGTGCCAGCAGCGGGGCCGGGACTAGCGGGAGCAATGAGCAGTTCTTC.

This clonotype was counted at least ten times. The chain joins TRBV7-8 to TRBJ1-3; D call uncertain. The ends were cut back, 2 bases at V and 0 bases at J, with 14 bases in the middle. The CDR3 spans 17 residues. Germline CDR1 and CDR2: SGHVS and FQNEAQ. The CDR3 reads CASSLTLVGSSGNTIYF. The CDR3 DNA reads TGTGCCAGCAGCTTAACTTTAGTCGGGAGCTCTGGAAACACCATATATTTT. Complete variable domain (other parts from reference TRBV7-8 and TRBJ1-3): GAGVSQSPRYKVAKRGQDVALRCDPISGHVSLFWYQQALGQGPEFLTYFQNEAQLDKSGLPSDRFFAERPEGSVSTLKIQRTQQEDSAVYLCASSLTLVGSSGNTIYFGEGSWLTVV.

In this sample, this clonotype turned up a few times. The chain employs TRBV6-2 or TRBV6-3 and TRBJ2-7; 9 nucleotides align to TRBD2. The CDR3 extends over 14 amino acids. CDR1 and CDR2 (germline): MNHEY, SVGEGT. Losses at the gene ends were 8 bases for V and 3 bases for J; bases not matched to a gene: 8. CDR3 protein: CASSRGLASYEQYF. DNA for the CDR3: TGTGCCAGCTCCCGGGGACTAGCTAGCTACGAGCAGTACTTC.

The chain recombines TRBV14 with TRBJ2-1; tentatively, D is TRBD1 or TRBD2 (5 bases each). Trimming removed 3 bases from V and 10 bases from J, with 13 bases in between. Germline V gene sequence: CDR1 SGHDN, CDR2 FVKESK. The CDR3 sequence is 13 residues long. The CDR3 region has the DNA TGTGCCAGCAGCCACGGGGCTACAATGGAGCAGTTCTTC. As protein: CASSHGATMEQFF.

In its sample, this clonotype was seen many times. J is TRBJ2-3 and V is TRBV29-1; 7 bases agree with TRBD2. J lost 0 bases, V lost 6 bases, and 6 bases had no gene match. Germline CDR1 SQVTM, CDR2 ANQGSEA. CDR3 length: 14 amino acids. CDR3 residues: CSVTPGLSTDTQYF. As DNA, the CDR3 is TGCAGCGTCACTCCGGGACTAAGCACAGATACGCAGTATTTT.

This clonotype was counted only a few times. V gene TRBV7-9 combines with J gene TRBJ1-1; D not resolved. The V gene lost 1 base and the J gene lost 1 base, with 7 bases spanning the gap. The CDR3 is made up of 14 amino acids. Germline CDR1 and CDR2: SEHNR and FQNEAQ (reference sequence). The DNA of the CDR3 is TGTGCCAGCAGCTTAGTTATAGGGAACACTGAAGCTTTCTTT. Its translation: CASSLVIGNTEAFF.

Ten or more counts support this clonotype. The chain uses TRBV6-5 and TRBJ1-4; D not certain. The CDR3 consists of 11 residues. CDR1 and CDR2 from the germline V gene are MNHEY and SVGAGI. With 6 bases removed from V and 5 bases from J, the gap between germline ends came to 4 bases. The CDR3 bases are TGTGCCAGCAGAAAAAATGAAAAACTGTTTTTT. This sequence encodes CASRKNEKLFF.

J is TRBJ2-7 and V is TRBV5-6, with 7 nucleotides matching TRBD1. The trim removed 4 bases at V and 3 bases at J, leaving 7 bases unmatched. Germline lookup yields CDR1 SGHDT and CDR2 YYEEEE. This CDR3 has 14 residues. This chain's CDR3 is CASSPTGSDYEQYF. Here the CDR3 DNA reads TGTGCCAGCAGCCCGACAGGGTCTGACTACGAGCAGTACTTC.

The chain recombines TRBV5-1 with TRBJ2-1; 9 bases are a match to TRBD1. This CDR3 is 17 amino acids long. Germline trimming cut 6 bases from V and 4 bases from J; bases unmatched to any gene: 14. Germline lookup yields CDR1 SGHRS and CDR2 YFSETQ. CDR3 sequence reads: CASTLVRSGTGYNEQFF. DNA of the CDR3: TGCGCCAGCACCCTCGTCCGATCCGGGACAGGGTACAATGAGCAGTTCTTC.

The table lists this clonotype with a few counts. CDR3 bases: TGTGCCAGCAGGGGACTAGCAACAAACACCGGGGAGCTGTTTTTT. Protein sequence: CASRGLATNTGELFF. The chain recombines TRBV7-2 with TRBJ2-2; 9 nucleotides line up with TRBD2. Germline CDR1 SGHTA, CDR2 FQGNSA. Trimming took 6 bases from V and 2 from J; bases not matched to a gene: 4. CDR3 size: 15 residues.

This clonotype came up a few times. The chain employs TRBV15 and TRBJ1-2; D not certain. CDR1 is LNHNV and CDR2 is YYDKDF in the germline V gene (reference sequence). V was trimmed by 1 base and J by 4 bases, leaving 13 bases between them. The CDR3 has 15 amino acids. The chain's CDR3 is CATSRAGGNAYGYTF. As DNA, the CDR3 is TGTGCCACCAGCAGAGCCGGCGGGAACGCCTATGGCTACACCTTC.

Ten or more counts support this clonotype. The V gene is TRBV20-1, the J gene TRBJ2-1, with TRBD2 matching 11 bases. The CDR3 is 17 residues long. Germline V gene sequence: CDR1 DFQATT, CDR2 SNEGSKA (reference sequence). V trimming: 0 bases; J trimming: 9 bases; junction bases outside the gene matches: 13. As DNA, the CDR3 is TGCAGTGCTAGAGATCCCGGGACTAGCGGAGCTAGGGGTGAGCAGTTCTTC. Translation: CSARDPGTSGARGEQFF.

This clonotype showed up many times. The chain employs TRBV4-1 and TRBJ2-5, with 10 bases lining up with TRBD2. The CDR3 runs to 17 residues. The germline gives CDR1 MGHRA, CDR2 YSYEKL. With V trimmed by 1 base and J by 5 bases, 10 bases remained unmatched. In nucleotides, the CDR3 is TGCGCCAGCAGCCAAGGGGGGACTAGCGAGACCTTGGAGACCCAGTACTTC. Encoded protein: CASSQGGTSETLETQYF.

This clonotype occurred a few times. V and J are TRBV2 and TRBJ2-2; 10 bases match TRBD1. There are 12 residues in the CDR3. The ends lost 6 bases at V and 13 bases at J; junction bases unmatched: 5. In germline, CDR1 is SNHLY, CDR2 FYNNEI. This CDR3 is CASRRTGGGLFF. CDR3 DNA sequence: TGTGCCAGCAGACGGACAGGGGGTGGGCTGTTTTTT.

This clonotype was detected a few times. This rearrangement joins TRBV18 to TRBJ1-1; D possibly corresponds to TRBD1 (6 bases). In germline, CDR1 is KGHSH, CDR2 LQKENI. V lost 5 bases, J lost 7 bases, and 11 bases lay in between. The CDR3 runs 12 residues. CDR3 loop: CASSGQSGEAFF. The CDR3 DNA sequence: TGTGCCAGCTCAGGACAGTCAGGTGAAGCTTTCTTT.

This clonotype was detected a few times. The rearrangement links TRBV11-2 to TRBJ2-7, with 9 bases aligning to TRBD1. The CDR3 runs to 16 residues. V dropped 5 bases and J dropped 0; count of bases not matched to a gene: 8. Germline lookup yields CDR1 SGHAT and CDR2 FQNNGV. The CDR3 sequence is CASSPPGQGSSYEQYV. The CDR3 DNA is TGTGCCAGCAGCCCGCCGGGACAGGGATCCTCCTACGAGCAGTACGTC.

This clonotype has more than one count but fewer than ten. J is TRBJ2-5 and V is TRBV27; tentatively, D is TRBD1 (8 bases). CDR1 is MNHEY and CDR2 is SMNVEV in the germline V gene (reference sequence). The CDR3 length is 18 residues. V shed 6 bases and J shed 5 bases, with 28 bases lying between them. This CDR3 is CASSKAGQGGSAGETQYF. CDR3 DNA sequence: TGTGCCAGCAGCAAAGCCGGACAGGGAGGGTCTGCAGGGGAGACCCAGTACTTC.

This rearrangement joins TRBV6-2 or TRBV6-3 to TRBJ2-1; 11 bases map to TRBD2. V gave up 0 bases and J gave up 0 bases; unmatched junction bases: 10. The CDR3 has 20 amino acids. Germline V gene data show CDR1 as MNHEY and CDR2 as SVGEGT. The CDR3 DNA reads as TGTGCCAGCAGTTACTCGATCTTAGCGGGAGGGACACACTCCTACAATGAGCAGTTCTTC. Residues: CASSYSILAGGTHSYNEQFF.

V gene TRBV3-1 combines with J gene TRBJ2-1; 10 bases fit TRBD2. The CDR3 spans 17 residues. CDR1 is LGHDT and CDR2 is YNNKEL in the germline V gene (reference sequence). V gave up 0 bases and J gave up 1 base; unmatched junction bases: 3. CDR3: CASSQDLTSGSYNEQFF. The CDR3 DNA reads as TGTGCCAGCAGCCAAGATCTGACTAGCGGGTCCTACAATGAGCAGTTCTTC.

This clonotype was detected ten times or more. V is TRBV5-1 and J is TRBJ2-3; 8 bases agree with TRBD2. Germline CDR1 and CDR2: SGHRS and YFSETQ. This CDR3 comprises 15 residues. After removal of 1 base from V and 6 bases from J, the junction contained 7 bases not matched to a gene. The CDR3 DNA is TGCGCCAGCAGCTTGAGCGGGGGAACCTTGGATACGCAGTATTTT. As protein: CASSLSGGTLDTQYF.

This chain links TRBV20-1 with TRBJ2-1, with 9 bases fitting TRBD2. After removal of 0 bases from V and 8 bases from J, the junction contained 17 bases not matched to a gene. The CDR3 is 18 amino acids. Germline assignment: CDR1 DFQATT and CDR2 SNEGSKA (reference sequence). The CDR3 is CSAREFGSGRHIGDEQFF. The CDR3 region has the DNA TGCAGTGCTAGAGAATTCGGAAGCGGGAGGCATATAGGTGATGAGCAGTTCTTC.

The chain couples TRBV5-1 to TRBJ2-1, with TRBD1 matching 7 bases. Losses at the gene ends were 0 bases for V and 8 bases for J; bases not matched to a gene: 11. Germline CDR1 and CDR2: SGHRS and YFSETQ. The CDR3 contains 16 residues. CDR3 residues: CASSLATTGKSDEQFF. In DNA form, the CDR3 reads TGCGCCAGCAGCTTGGCCACGACAGGGAAAAGCGATGAGCAGTTCTTC.

V gene TRBV13 combines with J gene TRBJ2-1, with 7 bases that match TRBD1. Germline trimming cut 5 bases from V and 15 bases from J; bases unmatched to any gene: 13. Germline V lookup: CDR1 PRHDT, CDR2 FYEKMQ (reference sequence). CDR3 length equals 13 residues. Here the CDR3 reads CASSLEQGTLTFF. The CDR3 nucleotides are TGTGCCAGCAGCCTCGAACAGGGGACGCTGACGTTCTTC.

In the case of this clonotype: This sequence may be a read error, since a much larger clone differs from it by one base. The chain links TRBV12-3 or TRBV12-4 to TRBJ2-5; D gene unclear. The CDR3 runs to 14 residues. Trimming shortened V by 10 bases and J by 5 bases, and 20 bases separated the two germline ends. The CDR3 here is CANRFRPPSETQYF. Here the CDR3 DNA reads TGTGCCAACCGCTTCCGGCCGCCGAGTGAGACCCAGTACTTC.

At least ten counts were recorded for this clonotype. The V call is TRBV5-1, the J call TRBJ2-6; weak D call: TRBD2 (5 bases). This CDR3 region has 15 residues. V was pared by 0 bases and J by 2 bases, with 6 bases between. Germline V CDR1 and CDR2: SGHRS, YFSETQ. CDR3 sequence: CASSLEEAGANVLTF. DNA of the CDR3: TGCGCCAGCAGCTTGGAGGAGGCTGGGGCCAACGTCCTGACTTTC.

This clonotype has a count of ten or more. V usage is TRBV11-2 and J usage is TRBJ2-2, with D possibly matching TRBD2 (6 bases). Germline CDR1 is SGHAT and CDR2 is FQNNGV. The CDR3 runs to 17 residues. V gave up 4 bases and J gave up 5 bases, with 20 bases separating them. The CDR3 sequence: CASSSLAGTVGTGELFF. For the CDR3, the DNA is TGTGCCAGCAGCTCATTGGCGGGGACGGTTGGTACCGGGGAGCTGTTTTTT.